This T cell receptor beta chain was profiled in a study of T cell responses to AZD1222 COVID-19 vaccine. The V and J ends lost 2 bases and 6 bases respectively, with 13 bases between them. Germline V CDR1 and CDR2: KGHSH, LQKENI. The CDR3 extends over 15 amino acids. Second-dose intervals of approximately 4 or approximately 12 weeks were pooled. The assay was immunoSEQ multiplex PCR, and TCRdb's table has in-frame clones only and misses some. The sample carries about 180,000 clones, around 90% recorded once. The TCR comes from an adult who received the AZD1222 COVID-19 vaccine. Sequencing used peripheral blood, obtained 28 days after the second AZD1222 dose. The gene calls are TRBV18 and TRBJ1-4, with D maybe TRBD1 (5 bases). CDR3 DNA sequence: TGTGCCAGCTCACCAAGGGGCAGGGCGGATGAAAAACTGTTTTTT. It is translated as CASSPRGRADEKLFF.